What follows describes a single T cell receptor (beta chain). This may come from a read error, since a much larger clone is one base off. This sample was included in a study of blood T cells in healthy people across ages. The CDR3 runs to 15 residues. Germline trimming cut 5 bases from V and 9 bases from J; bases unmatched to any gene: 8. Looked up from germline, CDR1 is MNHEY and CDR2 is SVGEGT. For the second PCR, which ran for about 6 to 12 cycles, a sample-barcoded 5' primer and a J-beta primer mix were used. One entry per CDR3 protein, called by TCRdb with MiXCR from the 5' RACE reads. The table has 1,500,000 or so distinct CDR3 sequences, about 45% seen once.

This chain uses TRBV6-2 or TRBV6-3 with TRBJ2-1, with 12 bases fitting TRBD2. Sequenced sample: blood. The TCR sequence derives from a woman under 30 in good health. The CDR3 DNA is TGTGCCAGCAGTGAGCGGACTAGCGGGGCCGCTGAGCAGTTCTTC. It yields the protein CASSERTSGAAEQFF.